Below, 12 T cell receptor beta chains from the same sample are listed, as sequenced in a study of shared clonotypes between healthy human individuals. Produced via immunoSEQ multiplex PCR; TCRdb's table is partial and in-frame only. Of roughly 2.5 million clones listed, around 90% are singletons. The sequencing sample was made of naive CD4+ T cells sorted from blood. Subset meaning: CD45RA+ positively selected. These receptors all come from a man aged 18 to 30 in good health.

The chain has TRBV7-9 and TRBJ1-2, with TRBD1 identical over 9 bases. V was pared by 6 bases and J by 5 bases, with 13 bases of the junction left unmatched. The CDR3 is 16 residues long. Germline V CDR1 and CDR2: SEHNR, FQNEAQ (reference sequence). In DNA form, the CDR3 reads TGTGCCAGCAGTTTTCCGGGACAGGGCGAAAGTTATGGCTACACCTTC. Protein: CASSFPGQGESYGYTF.

This chain uses TRBV5-4 with TRBJ2-2; no firm D call. This CDR3 is 14 amino acids long. The ends were cut back, 3 bases at V and 6 bases at J, with 12 bases in the middle. The germline V gene encodes CDR1 SGHNT and CDR2 YYREEE (reference sequence). This CDR3 reads CASSSFSAAGELFF. CDR3 DNA: TGTGCCAGCAGCTCCTTCTCCGCGGCCGGGGAGCTGTTTTTT.

This chain uses TRBV23-1 with TRBJ2-7; D may be TRBD1 (5 bases). TRBV23-1 is flagged as an ORF with uncertain function. This CDR3 has 15 amino acids. Trimming took off 1 base at V and 0 bases at J, with 10 bases between the two ends. CDR3 in DNA: TGCGCCAGCAGTCAATTGGGGCCGGTCTCCTACGAGCAGTACTTC. Protein sequence: CASSQLGPVSYEQYF.

This chain connects TRBV7-9 to TRBJ1-4, with TRBD1 matching over 7 bases. The V and J ends lost 4 bases and 7 bases, in that order; junction bases with no gene match: 3. The CDR3 has 13 residues. Germline CDR1 and CDR2: SEHNR and FQNEAQ (reference sequence). The CDR3 bases are TGTGCCAGCAGCTCAGGGGACAGTGAAAAACTGTTTTTT. It is translated as CASSSGDSEKLFF.

CDR3 coding DNA: TGTGCCAGCAGCCCCTCGAGGTACCAAGAGACCCAGTACTTC. It codes for CASSPSRYQETQYF. The V call is TRBV6-5, the J call TRBJ2-5, with D uncertain. Trimming stripped 6 bases from V and 0 bases from J, with 11 bases between. The CDR3 length is 14 residues. Germline lookup yields CDR1 MNHEY and CDR2 SVGAGI.

The CDR3 sequence is CASSWQETYEQYF. CDR3 in DNA: TGCGCCAGCAGTTGGCAGGAAACGTACGAGCAGTACTTC. V gene TRBV5-1 combines with J gene TRBJ2-7; D is undetermined. The germline V gene has CDR1 SGHRS and CDR2 YFSETQ. V dropped 5 bases and J dropped 4 bases, with 13 bases sitting between them. The CDR3 totals 13 residues. Full variable domain (outside the CDR3, taken from reference TRBV5-1 and TRBJ2-7): KAGVTQTPRYLIKTRGQQVTLSCSPISGHRSVSWYQQTPGQGLQFLFEYFSETQRNKGNFPGRFSGRQFSNSRSEMNVSTLELGDSALYLCASSWQETYEQYFGPGTRLTVT.

The CDR3 DNA is TGTGCCAGCAGTGCGCAGGGTCGGATGGGACTAGCGGGAGGAACAGATACGCAGTATTTT. Its translation: CASSAQGRMGLAGGTDTQYF. The V call is TRBV28, the J call TRBJ2-3; 15 nucleotides line up with TRBD2. V dropped 5 bases and J dropped 3; count of bases not matched to a gene: 15. The CDR3 loop spans 20 amino acids. Germline V gene lookup returns CDR1 MDHEN and CDR2 SYDVKM.

This sequence joins TRBV15 and TRBJ2-1; D tentatively fits TRBD1 or TRBD2 (5 bases each). CDR1 is LNHNV and CDR2 is YYDKDF in the germline V gene (reference sequence). CDR3 length: 15 amino acids. The V gene lost 0 bases and the J gene lost 8 bases, with 14 bases spanning the gap. In nucleotides, the CDR3 is TGTGCCACCAGCAGAGATGGAACTAGAGGGGATGAGCAGTTCTTC. This codes for CATSRDGTRGDEQFF.

The chain uses TRBV7-9 and TRBJ1-5, with 9 bases identical to TRBD1. Germline lookup yields CDR1 SEHNR and CDR2 FQNEAQ (reference sequence). V gave up 5 bases and J gave up 6 bases; unmatched junction bases: 2. This CDR3 comprises 13 residues. The CDR3 DNA sequence: TGTGCCAGCAGCACGGACAGGGGTCAGCCCCAGCATTTT. Amino acid sequence: CASSTDRGQPQHF.

The chain joins TRBV25-1 to TRBJ2-5; D is undetermined. This CDR3 is built from 13 residues. CDR1 is MGHDK and CDR2 is SYGVNS in the germline V gene. Deletions cut 6 bases from V and 4 bases from J, with 12 bases between. CDR3 in amino acids: CASRSGSGETQYF. The DNA of the CDR3 is TGTGCCAGCAGGTCCGGATCGGGAGAGACCCAGTACTTC.

The chain recombines TRBV18 with TRBJ1-3; no definite D call. Trimming took off 3 bases at V and 0 bases at J, with 6 bases between the two ends. The CDR3 sequence is 14 residues long. Per the germline V gene, CDR1 is KGHSH and CDR2 is LQKENI. This chain's CDR3 is CASSPANSGNTIYF. The CDR3 DNA follows: TGTGCCAGCTCACCCGCGAACTCTGGAAACACCATATATTTT. Combining the CDR3 with reference TRBV18 and TRBJ1-3 gives the whole variable domain NAGVMQNPRHLVRRRGQEARLRCSPMKGHSHVYWYRQLPEEGLKFMVYLQKENIIDESGMPKERFSAEFPKEGPSILRIQQVVRGDSAAYFCASSPANSGNTIYFGEGSWLTVV.

The chain carries TRBV5-1 and TRBJ1-1, with 9 bases lining up with TRBD1. CDR3 size: 15 residues. The germline V gene encodes CDR1 SGHRS and CDR2 YFSETQ. Germline trimming cut 4 bases from V and 1 base from J; bases unmatched to any gene: 5. The CDR3 nucleotides read TGCGCCAGCAGCGACGGACAGGGGAGGAACACTGAAGCTTTCTTT. Protein: CASSDGQGRNTEAFF.